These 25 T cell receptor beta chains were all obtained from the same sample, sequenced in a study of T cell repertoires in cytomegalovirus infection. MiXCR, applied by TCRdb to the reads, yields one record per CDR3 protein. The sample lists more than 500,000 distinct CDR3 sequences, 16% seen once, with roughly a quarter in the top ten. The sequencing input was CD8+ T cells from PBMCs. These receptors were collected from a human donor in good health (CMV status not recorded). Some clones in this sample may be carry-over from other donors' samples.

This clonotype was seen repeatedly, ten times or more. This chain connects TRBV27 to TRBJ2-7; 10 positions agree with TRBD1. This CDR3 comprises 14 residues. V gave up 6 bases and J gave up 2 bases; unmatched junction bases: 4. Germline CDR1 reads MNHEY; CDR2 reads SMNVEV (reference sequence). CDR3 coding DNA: TGTGCCAGCAGCTCCGGACAGGGGGCCTACGAGCAGTACTTC. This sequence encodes CASSSGQGAYEQYF.

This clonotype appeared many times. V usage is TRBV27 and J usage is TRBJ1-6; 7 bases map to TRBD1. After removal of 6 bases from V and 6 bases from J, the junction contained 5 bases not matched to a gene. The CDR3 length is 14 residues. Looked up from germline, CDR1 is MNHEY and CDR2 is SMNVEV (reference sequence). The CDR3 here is CASRRGQGNSPLHF. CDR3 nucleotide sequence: TGTGCCAGCAGAAGGGGGCAGGGTAATTCACCCCTCCACTTT.

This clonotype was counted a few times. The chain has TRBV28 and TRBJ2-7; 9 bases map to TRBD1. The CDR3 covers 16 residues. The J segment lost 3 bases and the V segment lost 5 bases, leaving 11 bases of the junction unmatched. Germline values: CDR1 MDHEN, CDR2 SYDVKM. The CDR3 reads CASSPQQGARSYEQYF. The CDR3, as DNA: TGTGCCAGCAGTCCCCAACAGGGGGCGCGGAGCTACGAGCAGTACTTC.

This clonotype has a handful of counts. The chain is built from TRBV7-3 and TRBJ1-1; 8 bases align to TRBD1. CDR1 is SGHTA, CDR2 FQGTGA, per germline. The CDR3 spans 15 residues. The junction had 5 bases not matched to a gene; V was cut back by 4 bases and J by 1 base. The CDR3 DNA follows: TGTGCCAGCAGCTCGCATGGACAGGGGAACACTGAAGCTTTCTTT. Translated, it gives CASSSHGQGNTEAFF.

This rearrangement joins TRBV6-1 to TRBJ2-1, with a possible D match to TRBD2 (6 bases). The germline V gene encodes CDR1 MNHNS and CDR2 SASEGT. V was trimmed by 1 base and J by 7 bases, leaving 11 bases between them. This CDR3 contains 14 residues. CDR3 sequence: CASSEERERNEQFF. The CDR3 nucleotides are TGTGCCAGCAGTGAAGAACGGGAGAGGAATGAGCAGTTCTTC.

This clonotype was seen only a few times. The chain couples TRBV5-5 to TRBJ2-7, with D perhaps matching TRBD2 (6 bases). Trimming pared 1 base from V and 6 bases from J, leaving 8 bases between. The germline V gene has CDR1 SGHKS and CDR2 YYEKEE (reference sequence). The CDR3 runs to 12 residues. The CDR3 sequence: CASSLPGSEQYF. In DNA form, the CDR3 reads TGTGCCAGCAGCTTGCCCGGGAGCGAGCAGTACTTC.

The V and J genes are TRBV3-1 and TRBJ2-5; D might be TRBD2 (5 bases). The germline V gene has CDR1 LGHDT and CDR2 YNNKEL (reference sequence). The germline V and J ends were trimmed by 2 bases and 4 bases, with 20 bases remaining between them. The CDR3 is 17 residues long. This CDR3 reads CASSQRFTGLLRETQYF. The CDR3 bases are TGTGCCAGCAGCCAAAGATTCACCGGACTGTTAAGAGAGACCCAGTACTTC.

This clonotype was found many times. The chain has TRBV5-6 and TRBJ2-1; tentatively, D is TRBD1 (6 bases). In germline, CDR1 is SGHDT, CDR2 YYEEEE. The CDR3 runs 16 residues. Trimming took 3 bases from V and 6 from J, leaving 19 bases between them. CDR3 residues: CASSSPARQVFNEQFF. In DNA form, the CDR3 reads TGTGCCAGCAGCTCCCCGGCTCGACAGGTGTTCAATGAGCAGTTCTTC.

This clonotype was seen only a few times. CDR3 amino acids: CASSPSRTMYEQYF. CDR3 coding DNA: TGTGCCAGCAGCCCTAGTAGGACAATGTACGAGCAGTACTTC. The chain links TRBV7-9 to TRBJ2-7, with a possible D match to TRBD1 (5 bases). Per the germline V gene, CDR1 is SEHNR and CDR2 is FQNEAQ (reference sequence). Trimming took off 5 bases at V and 4 bases at J, with 15 bases between the two ends. This CDR3 region has 14 residues.

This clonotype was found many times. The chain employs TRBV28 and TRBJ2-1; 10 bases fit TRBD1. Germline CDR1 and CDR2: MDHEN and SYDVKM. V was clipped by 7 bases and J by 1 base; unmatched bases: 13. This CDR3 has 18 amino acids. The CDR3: CASKESKAGQGSYNEQFF. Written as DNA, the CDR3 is TGTGCCAGCAAGGAAAGTAAGGCGGGACAGGGGTCCTACAATGAGCAGTTCTTC.

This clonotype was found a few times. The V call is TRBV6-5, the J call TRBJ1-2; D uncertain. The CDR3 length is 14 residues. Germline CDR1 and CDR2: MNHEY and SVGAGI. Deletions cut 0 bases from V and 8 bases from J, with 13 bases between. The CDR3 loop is CASSYSEGSNGYTF. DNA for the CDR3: TGTGCCAGCAGTTACTCAGAAGGGAGTAACGGCTACACCTTC.

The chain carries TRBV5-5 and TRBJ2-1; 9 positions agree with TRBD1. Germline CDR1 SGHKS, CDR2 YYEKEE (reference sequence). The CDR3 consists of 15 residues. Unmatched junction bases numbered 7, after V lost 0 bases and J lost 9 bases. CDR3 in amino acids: CASSLGTGAPGEQFF. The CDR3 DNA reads TGTGCCAGCAGCTTGGGGACAGGGGCGCCGGGTGAGCAGTTCTTC.

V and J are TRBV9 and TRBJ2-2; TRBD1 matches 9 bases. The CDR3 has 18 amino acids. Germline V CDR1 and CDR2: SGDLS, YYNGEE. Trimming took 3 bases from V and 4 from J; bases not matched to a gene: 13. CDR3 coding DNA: TGTGCCAGCAGCGACGGGACAGGGTCTCCCCCGGGCACCGGGGAGCTGTTTTTT. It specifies CASSDGTGSPPGTGELFF.

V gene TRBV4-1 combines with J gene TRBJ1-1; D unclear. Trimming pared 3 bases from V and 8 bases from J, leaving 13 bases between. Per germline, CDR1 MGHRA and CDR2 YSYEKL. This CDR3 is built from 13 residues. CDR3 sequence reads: CASSHQHGNEAFF. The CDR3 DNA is TGCGCCAGCAGCCACCAACACGGTAACGAAGCTTTCTTT.

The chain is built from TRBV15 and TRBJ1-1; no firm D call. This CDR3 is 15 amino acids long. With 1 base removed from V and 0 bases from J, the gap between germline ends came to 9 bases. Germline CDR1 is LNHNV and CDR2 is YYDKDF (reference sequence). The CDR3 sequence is CATSRVGRMNTEAFF. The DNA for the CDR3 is TGTGCCACCAGCAGAGTAGGCAGAATGAACACTGAAGCTTTCTTT.

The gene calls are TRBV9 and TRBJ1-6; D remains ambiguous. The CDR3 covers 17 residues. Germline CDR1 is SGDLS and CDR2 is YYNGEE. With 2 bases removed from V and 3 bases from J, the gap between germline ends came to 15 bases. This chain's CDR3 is CASSVRPNPNYNSPLHF. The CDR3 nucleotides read TGTGCCAGCAGCGTGCGTCCCAACCCAAACTATAATTCACCCCTCCACTTT. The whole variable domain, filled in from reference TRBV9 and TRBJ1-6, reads DSGVTQTPKHLITATGQRVTLRCSPRSGDLSVYWYQQSLDQGLQFLIQYYNGEERAKGNILERFSAQQFPDLHSELNLSSLELGDSALYFCASSVRPNPNYNSPLHFGNGTRLTVT.

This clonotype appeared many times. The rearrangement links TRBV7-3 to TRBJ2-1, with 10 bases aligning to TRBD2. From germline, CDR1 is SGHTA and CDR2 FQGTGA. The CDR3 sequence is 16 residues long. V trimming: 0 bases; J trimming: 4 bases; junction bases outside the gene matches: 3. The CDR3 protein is CASSLTLAGVYNEQFF. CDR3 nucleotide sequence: TGTGCCAGCAGCTTAACCCTAGCGGGAGTTTACAATGAGCAGTTCTTC.

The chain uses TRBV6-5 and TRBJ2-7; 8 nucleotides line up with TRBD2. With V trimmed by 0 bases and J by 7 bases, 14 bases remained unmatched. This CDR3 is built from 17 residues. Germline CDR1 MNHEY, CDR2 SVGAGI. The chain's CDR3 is CASSYSLAGGSLREQYF. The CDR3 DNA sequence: TGTGCCAGCAGTTACTCGCTTGCGGGAGGCTCGTTAAGAGAGCAGTACTTC.

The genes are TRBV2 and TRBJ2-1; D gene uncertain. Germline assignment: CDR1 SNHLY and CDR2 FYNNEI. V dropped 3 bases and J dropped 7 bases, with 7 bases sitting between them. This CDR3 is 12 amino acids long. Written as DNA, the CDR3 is TGTGCCAGCAGTGATTCTTGGAATGAGCAGTTCTTC. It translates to CASSDSWNEQFF. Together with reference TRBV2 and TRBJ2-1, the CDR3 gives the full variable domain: EPEVTQTPSHQVTQMGQEVILRCVPISNHLYFYWYRQILGQKVEFLVSFYNNEISEKSEIFDDQFSVERPDGSNFTLKIRSTKLEDSAMYFCASSDSWNEQFFGPGTRLTVL.

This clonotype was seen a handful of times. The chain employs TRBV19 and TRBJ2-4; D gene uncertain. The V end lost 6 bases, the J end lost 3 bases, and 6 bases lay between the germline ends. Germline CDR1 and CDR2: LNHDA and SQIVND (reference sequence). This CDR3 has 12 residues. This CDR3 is CASRDGKNIQYF. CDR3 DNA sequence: TGTGCCAGTAGGGACGGCAAAAACATTCAGTACTTC.

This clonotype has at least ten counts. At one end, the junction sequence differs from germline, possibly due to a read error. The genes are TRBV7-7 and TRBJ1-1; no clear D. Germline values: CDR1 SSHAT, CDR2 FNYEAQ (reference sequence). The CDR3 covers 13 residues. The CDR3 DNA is TGTGCTAGCAGCTTAGCAATGAACACTGAAGCTTTCTTT. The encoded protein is CASSLAMNTEAFF.

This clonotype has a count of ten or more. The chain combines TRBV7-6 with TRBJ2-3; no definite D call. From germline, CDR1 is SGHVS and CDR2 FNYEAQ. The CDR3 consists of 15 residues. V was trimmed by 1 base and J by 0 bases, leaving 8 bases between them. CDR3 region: CASSLGVGSTDTQYF. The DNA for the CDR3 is TGTGCCAGCAGCTTAGGAGTCGGAAGCACAGATACGCAGTATTTT.

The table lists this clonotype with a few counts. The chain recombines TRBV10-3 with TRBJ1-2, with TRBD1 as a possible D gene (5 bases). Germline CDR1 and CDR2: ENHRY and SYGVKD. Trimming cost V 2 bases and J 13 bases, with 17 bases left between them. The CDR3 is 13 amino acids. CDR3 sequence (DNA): TGTGCCATCAGTGAGGTCGGGGACCCGGCTCTCACCTTC. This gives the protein CAISEVGDPALTF.

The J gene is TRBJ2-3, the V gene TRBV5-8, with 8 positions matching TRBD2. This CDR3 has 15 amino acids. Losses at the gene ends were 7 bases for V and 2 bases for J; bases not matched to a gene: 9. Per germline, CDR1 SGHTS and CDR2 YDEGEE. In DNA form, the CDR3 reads TGTGCCAGCTCAGCCGGGACTAGTGACACAGATACGCAGTATTTT. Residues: CASSAGTSDTDTQYF.

CDR3 loop: CASSEVLNTEAFF. Here the CDR3 DNA reads TGTGCCAGCAGTGAGGTACTGAACACTGAAGCTTTCTTT. The V gene is TRBV6-1, the J gene TRBJ1-1; unclear D gene. The CDR3 covers 13 residues. The germline V gene has CDR1 MNHNS and CDR2 SASEGT. The ends were cut back, 3 bases at V and 0 bases at J, with 5 bases in the middle.